The 5 T cell receptor beta chains below all came from one sample that was sequenced in a study of blood T cell repertoires in COVID-19. TCRdb keeps only in-frame clones here, not all; method: immunoSEQ multiplex PCR. The data contain 60,000 to 70,000 clones, just over 85% of them singletons. What was sequenced was peripheral blood. These receptors were collected from a woman in her sixties with COVID-19, enrolled during active disease.

The genes are TRBV11-2 and TRBJ1-6; D is perhaps TRBD1 (5 bases). Trimming removed 4 bases at V and 2 bases at J, with 12 bases between. The CDR3 sequence is 16 residues long. Per the germline V gene, CDR1 is SGHAT and CDR2 is FQNNGV. This chain's CDR3 is CASSSGSTTYNSPLHF. The CDR3 nucleotides are TGTGCCAGCAGCTCAGGGTCTACTACCTATAATTCACCCCTCCACTTT.

The V and J genes are TRBV7-8 and TRBJ2-7; 7 bases fit TRBD1. The V gene end was trimmed by 5 bases and the J gene end by 2 bases; junction bases not matched to a gene: 9. The CDR3 loop spans 15 amino acids. CDR1 SGHVS and CDR2 FQNEAQ come from the germline V gene. CDR3 sequence: CASSRDFRGTYEQYF. The CDR3 DNA follows: TGTGCCAGCAGCCGAGATTTCAGGGGGACCTACGAGCAGTACTTC.

The V gene is TRBV7-2, the J gene TRBJ2-7; D uncertain. Germline V lookup: CDR1 SGHTA, CDR2 FQGNSA. The CDR3 is made up of 13 amino acids. V dropped 0 bases and J dropped 7 bases, with 10 bases sitting between them. The CDR3 sequence is CASSLAVYREQYF. For the CDR3, the DNA is TGTGCCAGCAGCTTAGCTGTCTACCGGGAGCAGTACTTC.

The chain uses TRBV5-1 and TRBJ2-7, with 7 bases that match TRBD1. The germline V gene has CDR1 SGHRS and CDR2 YFSETQ. The length of the CDR3 is 14 residues. The V and J ends lost 4 bases and 2 bases, in that order; junction bases with no gene match: 6. The CDR3 sequence is CASSRTGQAYEQYF. CDR3 DNA sequence: TGCGCCAGCAGCAGGACAGGCCAGGCCTACGAGCAGTACTTC. The full variable domain, rest sourced from reference TRBV5-1 and TRBJ2-7, is KAGVTQTPRYLIKTRGQQVTLSCSPISGHRSVSWYQQTPGQGLQFLFEYFSETQRNKGNFPGRFSGRQFSNSRSEMNVSTLELGDSALYLCASSRTGQAYEQYFGPGTRLTVT.

This sequence joins TRBV5-4 and TRBJ2-2; TRBD2 matches at 15 bases. The germline gives CDR1 SGHNT, CDR2 YYREEE (reference sequence). V shed 4 bases, J shed 7 bases, and the junction held 5 bases outside the gene matches. The CDR3 sequence is 16 residues long. CDR3 nucleotides: TGTGCCAGCAGCCCCGGGACTAGCGGGAGGCACGGGGAGCTGTTTTTT. Translation: CASSPGTSGRHGELFF.